The sample holds a few counts of the clone carrying this T cell receptor beta chain. No antigen is known for it. Reverse transcribing all isolated RNA meant expressed TCRB transcripts were sequenced. Some clones are missing from TCRdb's copy, which holds only in-frame ones; the method was immunoSEQ multiplex PCR. This table has 35,000 to 50,000 clones, about 50% appearing once. The CDR3 sequence is 15 residues long. Trimming removed 2 bases from V and 2 bases from J, with 12 bases in between. The germline CDR1 and CDR2 sequences are MGHDK and SYGVNS. This sample is drawn from a study of beta chain features in type 1 diabetes. Overall study results and limits: More deletions and fewer insertions at VDJ junctions were seen in type 1 diabetes patients. Cells that show high TCR expression could be over-represented by cDNA sequencing.

One heparinised draw of blood, averaging about 110 mL, came from each donor. The V call is TRBV25-1, the J call TRBJ2-5, with D uncertain. The material sequenced was stem cell memory CD4+ T cells from blood. This TCR came from a woman under 40 in good health. CDR3 sequence: CASSEGLHQQETQYF. CDR3 DNA sequence: TGTGCCAGCAGTGAAGGCTTACACCAACAAGAGACCCAGTACTTC.